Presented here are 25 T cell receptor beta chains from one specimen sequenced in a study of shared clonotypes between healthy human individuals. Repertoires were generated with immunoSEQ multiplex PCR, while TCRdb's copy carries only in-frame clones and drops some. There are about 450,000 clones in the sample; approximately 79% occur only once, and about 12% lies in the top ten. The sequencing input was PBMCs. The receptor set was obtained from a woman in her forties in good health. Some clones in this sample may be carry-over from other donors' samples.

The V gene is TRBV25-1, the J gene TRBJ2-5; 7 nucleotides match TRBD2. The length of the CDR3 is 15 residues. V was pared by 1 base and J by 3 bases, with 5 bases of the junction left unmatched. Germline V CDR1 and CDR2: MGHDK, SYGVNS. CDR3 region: CASSEFRGSKETQYF. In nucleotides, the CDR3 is TGTGCCAGCAGTGAATTTCGCGGGAGCAAAGAGACCCAGTACTTC.

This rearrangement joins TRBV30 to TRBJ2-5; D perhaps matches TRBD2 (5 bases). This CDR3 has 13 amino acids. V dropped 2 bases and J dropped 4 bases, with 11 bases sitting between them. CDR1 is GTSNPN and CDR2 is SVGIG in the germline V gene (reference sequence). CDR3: CAWSRGRGETQYF. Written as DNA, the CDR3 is TGTGCCTGGAGTAGAGGGCGAGGAGAGACCCAGTACTTC. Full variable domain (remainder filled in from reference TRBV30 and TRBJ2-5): SQTIHQWPATLVQPVGSPLSLECTVEGTSNPNLYWYRQAAGRGLQLLFYSVGIGQISSEVPQNLSASRPQDRQFILSSKKLLLSDSGFYLCAWSRGRGETQYFGPGTRLLVL.

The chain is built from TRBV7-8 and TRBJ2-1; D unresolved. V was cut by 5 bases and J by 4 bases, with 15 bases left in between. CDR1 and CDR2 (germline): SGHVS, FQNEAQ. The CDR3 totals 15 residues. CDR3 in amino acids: CASSPGRAEYNEQFF. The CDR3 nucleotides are TGTGCCAGCAGCCCCGGCCGGGCCGAGTACAATGAGCAGTTCTTC.

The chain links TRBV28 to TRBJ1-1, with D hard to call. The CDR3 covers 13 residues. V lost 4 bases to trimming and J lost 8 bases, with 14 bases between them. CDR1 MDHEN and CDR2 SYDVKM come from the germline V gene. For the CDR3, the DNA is TGTGCCAGCAGTTCCCCGGGGATGGGAGAAGCTTTCTTT. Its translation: CASSSPGMGEAFF. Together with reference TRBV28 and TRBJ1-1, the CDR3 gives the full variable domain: DVKVTQSSRYLVKRTGEKVFLECVQDMDHENMFWYRQDPGLGLRLIYFSYDVKMKEKGDIPEGYSVSREKKERFSLILESASTNQTSMYLCASSSPGMGEAFFGQGTRLTVV.

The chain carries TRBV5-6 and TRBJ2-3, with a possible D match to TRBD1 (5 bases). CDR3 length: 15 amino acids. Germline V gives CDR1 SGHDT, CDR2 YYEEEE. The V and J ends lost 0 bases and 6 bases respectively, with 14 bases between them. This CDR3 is CASSLAFSRDDTQYF. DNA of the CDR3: TGTGCCAGCAGCTTGGCCTTTAGCAGGGATGATACGCAGTATTTT.

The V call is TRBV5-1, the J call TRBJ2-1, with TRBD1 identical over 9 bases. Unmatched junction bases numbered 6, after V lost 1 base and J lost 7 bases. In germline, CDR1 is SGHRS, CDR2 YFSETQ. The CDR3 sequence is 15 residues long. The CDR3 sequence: CASSLNRGPANEQFF. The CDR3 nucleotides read TGCGCCAGCAGCTTGAACAGGGGGCCGGCGAATGAGCAGTTCTTC.

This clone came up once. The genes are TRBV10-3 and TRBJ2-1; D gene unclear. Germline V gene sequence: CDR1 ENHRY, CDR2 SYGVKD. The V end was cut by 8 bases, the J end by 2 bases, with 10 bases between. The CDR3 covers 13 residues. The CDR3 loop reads CAIGRPAYNEQFF. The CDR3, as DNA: TGTGCCATCGGGCGGCCGGCCTACAATGAGCAGTTCTTC.

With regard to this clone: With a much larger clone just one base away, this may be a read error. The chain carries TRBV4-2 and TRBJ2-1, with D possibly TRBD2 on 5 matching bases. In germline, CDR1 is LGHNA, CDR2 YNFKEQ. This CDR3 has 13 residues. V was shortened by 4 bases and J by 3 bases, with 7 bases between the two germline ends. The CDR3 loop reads CASSRRDYNEQFF. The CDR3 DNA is TGTGCCAGCAGCCGCCGGGACTACAATGAGCAGTTCTTC.

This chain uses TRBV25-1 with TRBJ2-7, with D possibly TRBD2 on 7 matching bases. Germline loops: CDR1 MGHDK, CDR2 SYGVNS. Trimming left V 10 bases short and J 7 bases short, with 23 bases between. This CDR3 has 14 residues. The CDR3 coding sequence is TGTGCCACCGCCGGGGGGCACCCCCTACTGGAGCAGTACTTC. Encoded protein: CATAGGHPLLEQYF.

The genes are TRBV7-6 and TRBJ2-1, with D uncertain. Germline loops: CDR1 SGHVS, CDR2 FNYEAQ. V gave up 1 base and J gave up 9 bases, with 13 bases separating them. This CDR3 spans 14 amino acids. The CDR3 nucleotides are TGTGCCAGCAGCTTAGGGGCGCGTTCCGGTGAGCAGTTCTTC. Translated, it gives CASSLGARSGEQFF.

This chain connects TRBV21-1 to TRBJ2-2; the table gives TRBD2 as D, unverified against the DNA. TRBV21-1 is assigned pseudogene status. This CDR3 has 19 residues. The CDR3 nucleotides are TGTGCCAGCAGCACCCCCACCGGGACTAGCGGGACGAACACCGGGGAGCTGTTTTTT. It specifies CASSTPTGTSGTNTGELFF.

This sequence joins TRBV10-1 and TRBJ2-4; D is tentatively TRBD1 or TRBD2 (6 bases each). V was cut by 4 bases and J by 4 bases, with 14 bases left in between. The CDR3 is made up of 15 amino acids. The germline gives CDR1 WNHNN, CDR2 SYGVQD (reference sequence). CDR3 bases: TGCGCCAGCAGTGTAACCGCGGGACAAAAAAACATTCAGTACTTC. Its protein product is CASSVTAGQKNIQYF.

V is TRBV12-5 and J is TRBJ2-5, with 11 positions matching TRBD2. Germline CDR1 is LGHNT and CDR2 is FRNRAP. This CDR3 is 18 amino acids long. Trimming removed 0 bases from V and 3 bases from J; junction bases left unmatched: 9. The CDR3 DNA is TGTGCTAGTGGTTTGGTAATCGGGCCTAGCGGGAGGAAAGAGACCCAGTACTTC. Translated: CASGLVIGPSGRKETQYF.

The CDR3 region is CASSIRVASTDTQYF. CDR3 nucleotides: TGTGCCAGTAGTATTAGGGTAGCGAGCACAGATACGCAGTATTTT. V gene TRBV19 combines with J gene TRBJ2-3; D is perhaps TRBD2 (5 bases). The ends were cut back, 3 bases at V and 0 bases at J, with 10 bases in the middle. Germline assignment: CDR1 LNHDA and CDR2 SQIVND (reference sequence). The CDR3 loop spans 15 amino acids.

CDR3 in DNA: TGCGCCAGCCCGGGACAGACCTACGAGCAGTACTTC. Translation: CASPGQTYEQYF. The V call is TRBV4-1, the J call TRBJ2-7; 7 nucleotides match TRBD1. There are 12 residues in the CDR3. Germline CDR1 reads MGHRA; CDR2 reads YSYEKL. Trimming at V came to 8 bases and at J to 2 bases, leaving 3 bases not matched to a gene.

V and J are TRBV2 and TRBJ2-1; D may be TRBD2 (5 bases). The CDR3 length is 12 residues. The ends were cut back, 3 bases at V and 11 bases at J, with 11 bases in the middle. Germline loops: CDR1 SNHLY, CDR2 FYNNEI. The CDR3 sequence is CASSDRDEKQFF. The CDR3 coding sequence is TGTGCCAGCAGTGATCGGGATGAGAAGCAGTTCTTC.

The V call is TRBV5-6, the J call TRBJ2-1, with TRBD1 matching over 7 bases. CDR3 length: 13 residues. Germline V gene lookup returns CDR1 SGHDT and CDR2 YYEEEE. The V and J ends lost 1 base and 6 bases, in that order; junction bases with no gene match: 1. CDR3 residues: CASSLSGGNEQFF. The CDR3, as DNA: TGTGCCAGCAGCTTGTCAGGGGGCAATGAGCAGTTCTTC.

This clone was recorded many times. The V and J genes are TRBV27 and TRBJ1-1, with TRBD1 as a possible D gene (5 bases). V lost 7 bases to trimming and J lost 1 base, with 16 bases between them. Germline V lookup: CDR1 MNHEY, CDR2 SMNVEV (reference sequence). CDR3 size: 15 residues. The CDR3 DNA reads TGTGCCAGCAAAGAAATGATCAGGGAGAACACTGAAGCTTTCTTT. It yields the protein CASKEMIRENTEAFF.

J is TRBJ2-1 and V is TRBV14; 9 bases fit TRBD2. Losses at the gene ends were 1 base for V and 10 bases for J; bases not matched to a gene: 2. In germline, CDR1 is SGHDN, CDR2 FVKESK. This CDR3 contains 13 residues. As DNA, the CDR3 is TGTGCCAGCAGCCAAGCTCTAGCGGGAGAGCAGTTCTTC. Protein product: CASSQALAGEQFF.

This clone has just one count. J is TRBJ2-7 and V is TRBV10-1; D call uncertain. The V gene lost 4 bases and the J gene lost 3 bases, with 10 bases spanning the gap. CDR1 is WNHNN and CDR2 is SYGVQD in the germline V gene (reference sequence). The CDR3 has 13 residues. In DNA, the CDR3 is TGCGCCAGCAGTGTGGACGGAGTCTACGAGCAGTACTTC. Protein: CASSVDGVYEQYF.

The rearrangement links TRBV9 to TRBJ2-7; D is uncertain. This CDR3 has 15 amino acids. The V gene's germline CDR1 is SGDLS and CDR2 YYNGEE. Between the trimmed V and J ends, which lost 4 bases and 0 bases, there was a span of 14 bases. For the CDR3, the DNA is TGTGCCAGCAGCCCCTACGGATTCAGCTCCTACGAGCAGTACTTC. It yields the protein CASSPYGFSSYEQYF. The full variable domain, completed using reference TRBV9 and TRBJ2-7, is DSGVTQTPKHLITATGQRVTLRCSPRSGDLSVYWYQQSLDQGLQFLIQYYNGEERAKGNILERFSAQQFPDLHSELNLSSLELGDSALYFCASSPYGFSSYEQYFGPGTRLTVT.

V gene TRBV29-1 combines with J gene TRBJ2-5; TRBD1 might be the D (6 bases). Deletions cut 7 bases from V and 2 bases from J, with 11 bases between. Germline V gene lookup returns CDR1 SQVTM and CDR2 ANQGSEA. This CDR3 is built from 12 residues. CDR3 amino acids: CSERTAQETQYF. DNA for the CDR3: TGCAGCGAGCGGACAGCACAAGAGACCCAGTACTTC.

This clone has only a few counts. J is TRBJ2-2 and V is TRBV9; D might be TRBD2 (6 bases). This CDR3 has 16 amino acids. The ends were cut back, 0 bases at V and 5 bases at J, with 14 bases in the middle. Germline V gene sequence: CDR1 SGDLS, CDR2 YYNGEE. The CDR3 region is CASSVEHGRGTGELFF. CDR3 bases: TGTGCCAGCAGCGTAGAGCACGGGAGAGGAACCGGGGAGCTGTTTTTT. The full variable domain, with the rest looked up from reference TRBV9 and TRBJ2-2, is DSGVTQTPKHLITATGQRVTLRCSPRSGDLSVYWYQQSLDQGLQFLIQYYNGEERAKGNILERFSAQQFPDLHSELNLSSLELGDSALYFCASSVEHGRGTGELFFGEGSRLTVL.

The DNA of the CDR3 is TGTGCCAGCAACGGGGGACCGGGACAGGGCTACGAGCAGTACTTC. Its protein is CASNGGPGQGYEQYF. The rearrangement links TRBV6-5 to TRBJ2-7; the match to TRBD1 covers 9 bases. The CDR3 is made up of 15 amino acids. The germline CDR1 and CDR2 sequences are MNHEY and SVGAGI. V was pared by 7 bases and J by 3 bases, with 10 bases of the junction left unmatched.

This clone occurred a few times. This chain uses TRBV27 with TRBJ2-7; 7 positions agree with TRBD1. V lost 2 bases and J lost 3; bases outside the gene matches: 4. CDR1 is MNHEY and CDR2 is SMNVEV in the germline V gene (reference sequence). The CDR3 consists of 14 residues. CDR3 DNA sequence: TGTGCCAGCAGTTTAAGGGGGCTAGACTACGAGCAGTACTTC. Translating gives CASSLRGLDYEQYF.